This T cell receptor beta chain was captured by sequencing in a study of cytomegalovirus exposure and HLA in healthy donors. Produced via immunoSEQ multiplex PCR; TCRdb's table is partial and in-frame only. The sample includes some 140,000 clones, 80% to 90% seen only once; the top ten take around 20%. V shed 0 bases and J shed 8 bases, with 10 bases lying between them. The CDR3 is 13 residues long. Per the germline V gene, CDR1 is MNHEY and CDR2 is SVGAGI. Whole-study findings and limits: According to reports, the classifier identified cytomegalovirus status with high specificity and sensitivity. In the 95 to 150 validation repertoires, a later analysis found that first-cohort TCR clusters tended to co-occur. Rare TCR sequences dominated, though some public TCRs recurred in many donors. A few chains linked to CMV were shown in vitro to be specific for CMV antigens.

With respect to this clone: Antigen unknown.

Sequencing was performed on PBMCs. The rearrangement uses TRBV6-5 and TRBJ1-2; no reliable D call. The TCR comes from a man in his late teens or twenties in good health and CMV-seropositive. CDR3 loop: CASSYSDYIGYTF. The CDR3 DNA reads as TGTGCCAGCAGTTACTCGGACTACATCGGCTACACCTTC.